The 15 T cell receptor beta chains below were found in one sample sequenced in a study of blood T cell repertoires in COVID-19. Profiled with immunoSEQ multiplex PCR; TCRdb holds only in-frame clones, not every one. The data hold just under 9,000 clones, with around nine tenths observed a single time. The sequenced sample was peripheral blood. The receptors originated from a human donor with active COVID-19. The donor label of this sample is uncertain.

In its sample, this clone was seen once. The chain employs TRBV6-5 and TRBJ1-5; the match to TRBD1 covers 7 bases. Per germline, CDR1 MNHEY and CDR2 SVGAGI. J lost 2 bases, V lost 6 bases, and 7 bases had no gene match. The CDR3 runs to 15 residues. The CDR3 DNA reads as TGTGCCAGCAGGAAAAAGGGGACAGGCAATCAGCCCCAGCATTTT. Translating gives CASRKKGTGNQPQHF.

The chain employs TRBV9 and TRBJ2-1, with D possibly matching TRBD2 (5 bases). Trimming cost V 0 bases and J 0 bases, with 10 bases left between them. The CDR3 is made up of 16 amino acids. Germline V CDR1 and CDR2: SGDLS, YYNGEE. The CDR3 nucleotides are TGTGCCAGCAGCGTAGGGGCGGGCAGCTCCTACAATGAGCAGTTCTTC. It yields the protein CASSVGAGSSYNEQFF.

V gene TRBV19 combines with J gene TRBJ2-7; 10 bases match TRBD1. CDR3 length equals 17 residues. In germline, CDR1 is LNHDA, CDR2 SQIVND (reference sequence). The trim removed 4 bases at V and 5 bases at J, leaving 14 bases unmatched. The CDR3 coding sequence is TGTGCCAGTAGTAAAAAAGGGGGACAGGGGTCCATCCACGAGCAGTACTTC. Translation: CASSKKGGQGSIHEQYF. Full variable domain (remainder filled in from reference TRBV19 and TRBJ2-7): DGGITQSPKYLFRKEGQNVTLSCEQNLNHDAMYWYRQDPGQGLRLIYYSQIVNDFQKGDIAEGYSVSREKKESFPLTVTSAQKNPTAFYLCASSKKGGQGSIHEQYFGPGTRLTVT.

This clone was seen just once. The V call is TRBV7-8, the J call TRBJ2-1; maybe TRBD2 (5 bases). Germline V gives CDR1 SGHVS, CDR2 FQNEAQ. V lost 2 bases, J lost 1 base, and 9 bases lay in between. The CDR3 sequence is 15 residues long. The CDR3 spells CASSLTRVSYNEQFF. CDR3 bases: TGTGCCAGCAGCTTAACGAGGGTATCCTACAATGAGCAGTTCTTC.

The chain combines TRBV2 with TRBJ2-2, with 7 bases aligning to TRBD1. Germline assignment: CDR1 SNHLY and CDR2 FYNNEI. V shed 8 bases, J shed 3 bases, and the junction held 0 bases outside the gene matches. This CDR3 comprises 12 residues. The CDR3 region has the DNA TGTGCCAGCGGACAGGACACCGGGGAGCTGTTTTTT. Protein: CASGQDTGELFF.

This clone came up once. This chain joins TRBV6-5 and TRBJ2-2; tentatively, D is TRBD1 (7 bases). Per germline, CDR1 MNHEY and CDR2 SVGAGI. V dropped 7 bases and J dropped 6 bases, with 18 bases sitting between them. This CDR3 region has 15 residues. CDR3 sequence (DNA): TGTGCCAGCAACACGAGGAGGGGGCGTGCCGGGGAGCTGTTTTTT. It specifies CASNTRRGRAGELFF.

The genes are TRBV5-5 and TRBJ2-2; D not resolved. The CDR3 runs 13 residues. Looked up from germline, CDR1 is SGHKS and CDR2 is YYEKEE (reference sequence). The V gene lost 3 bases and the J gene lost 5 bases, with 8 bases spanning the gap. The CDR3 nucleotides read TGTGCCAGCAGCTCCAGTTTTACCGGGGAGCTGTTTTTT. Its translation: CASSSSFTGELFF.

The CDR3 spells CASSQDGQLNTEAFF. Here the CDR3 DNA reads TGCGCCAGCAGCCAAGATGGACAGCTGAACACTGAAGCTTTCTTT. This chain joins TRBV4-1 and TRBJ1-1, with a tentative D call TRBD1 (6 bases). Germline assignment: CDR1 MGHRA and CDR2 YSYEKL. This CDR3 comprises 15 residues. Trimming removed 0 bases from V and 0 bases from J, with 8 bases in between.

The V gene is TRBV7-2, the J gene TRBJ2-3; D unresolved. From germline, CDR1 is SGHTA and CDR2 FQGNSA. V was cut by 4 bases and J by 13 bases, with 12 bases left in between. CDR3 length: 11 amino acids. The CDR3 DNA follows: TGTGCCAGCAGCTACTGGGCTCTAAAGTATTTT. Protein: CASSYWALKYF.

This clone was counted between two and nine times. V gene TRBV6-6 combines with J gene TRBJ2-7; possibly TRBD1 for D (6 bases). V shed 2 bases and J shed 6 bases, with 8 bases lying between them. Looked up from germline, CDR1 is MNHNY and CDR2 is SVGAGI (reference sequence). This CDR3 is built from 12 residues. In nucleotides, the CDR3 is TGTGCCAGCAGTTACAGCAGGGGCGAGCAGTACTTC. It codes for CASSYSRGEQYF.

The rearrangement joins TRBV9 to TRBJ2-1, with 12 bases identical to TRBD2. V shed 3 bases and J 4 bases; nucleotides not matched to a gene: 5. The CDR3 spans 16 residues. CDR1 SGDLS and CDR2 YYNGEE come from the germline V gene. The CDR3 region has the DNA TGTGCCAGCAGCGCTTTGGGGACTAGCGGGTACAATGAGCAGTTCTTC. It codes for CASSALGTSGYNEQFF.

The chain is built from TRBV2 and TRBJ2-7, with D possibly TRBD2 on 7 matching bases. In germline, CDR1 is SNHLY, CDR2 FYNNEI. Deletions cut 8 bases from V and 7 bases from J, with 24 bases between. The CDR3 covers 15 residues. CDR3 sequence reads: CASEVLGGPGLEQYV. The CDR3 DNA follows: TGTGCCAGCGAGGTGTTGGGGGGGCCGGGTCTAGAGCAGTACGTC.

There are a few counts of this clone. V usage is TRBV9 and J usage is TRBJ2-1, with D possibly TRBD2 on 5 matching bases. CDR3 length: 16 residues. Germline loops: CDR1 SGDLS, CDR2 YYNGEE. V was pared by 4 bases and J by 1 base, with 15 bases between. CDR3 sequence: CASSMSSSGSYNEQFF. In nucleotides, the CDR3 is TGTGCCAGCAGCATGAGTAGTTCGGGGTCCTACAATGAGCAGTTCTTC.

The chain has TRBV7-2 and TRBJ2-1; 9 bases agree with TRBD2. V was clipped by 0 bases and J by 9 bases; unmatched bases: 9. The CDR3 is 16 residues long. Per the germline V gene, CDR1 is SGHTA and CDR2 is FQGNSA. In nucleotides, the CDR3 is TGTGCCAGCAGCTTAGCCTCGGGACTAGCCGTTGGTGAGCAGTTCTTC. The encoded protein is CASSLASGLAVGEQFF.

The J gene is TRBJ2-1, the V gene TRBV7-9; TRBD2 agrees at 10 bases. The CDR3 extends over 16 amino acids. The trim removed 5 bases at V and 5 bases at J, leaving 9 bases unmatched. Per the germline V gene, CDR1 is SEHNR and CDR2 is FQNEAQ (reference sequence). Here the CDR3 DNA reads TGTGCCAGCAGCCGGGCGAGCGGGAGGGTTGACAATGAGCAGTTCTTC. The encoded protein is CASSRASGRVDNEQFF.